These T cell receptor beta chains were read from a single sample in a study of CD8+CD57+ T cells in acquired aplastic anemia. TCRdb analysed the reads with MiXCR anew, one entry per CDR3 protein. This sample carries 450,000 to 550,000 distinct CDR3 sequences, around 32% of them seen once, and the ten largest clones take less than 0.85%. Sequenced material: sorted CD4+, CD8+, or CD8+CD57+ T cells (not recorded which) from PBMCs. The receptors here all came from a human donor with aplastic anemia. The conserved cysteine and the conserved F or W are not part of the CDR3 here. The order of the fields is V gene, CDR3 protein.

V: TRBV10-2
CDR3: ASSYLAGEAPYEQY

V: TRBV11-2
CDR3: ASSRSGTSYEQY

V: TRBV4-2
CDR3: ASSQIPGQGENEQF

V: TRBV10-3
CDR3: AISALEGGFEQY

V: TRBV3-1
CDR3: ASSPTRTGINGYT

V: TRBV20-1
CDR3: SAVTIVPLCNEQF

V: TRBV19
CDR3: ASSIGEMSNQPQH

V: TRBV20-1
CDR3: SANRDPQEPQH

V: TRBV6-1
CDR3: ASSRDSRQY

V: TRBV10-3
CDR3: AIGGRDRETQH

V: TRBV25-1
CDR3: ASNPQGARQPQH

V: TRBV20-1
CDR3: SARDPKGRALKTQY

V: TRBV20-1
CDR3: SASHLGGGRWETQY

V: TRBV5-6
CDR3: ASSWGQGADTQY

V: TRBV10-3
CDR3: ASRFGERSYEQY

V: TRBV24-1
CDR3: ATSDSRPGLVNEQF

V: TRBV6-5
CDR3: ASSYSPILDRALF

V: TRBV2
CDR3: ASSERGGGLGRTDTQY

V: TRBV10-2
CDR3: ASTKAGTQETQY

V: TRBV29-1
CDR3: SVKGGLNEQY

V: TRBV19
CDR3: ASSGAGPSSYNSPLH

V: TRBV27
CDR3: ASRDRVFTEAF

V: TRBV4-3
CDR3: ASSQDGQGKNSPLH

V: TRBV6-2/TRBV6-3
CDR3: ASSPQGGANTEAF

V: TRBV20-1
CDR3: SARYGPSNQPQH

V: TRBV2
CDR3: ASSEDYNSPLH

V: TRBV9
CDR3: ASSPRLMGAPQTQY

V: TRBV7-9
CDR3: ASSPSEDTQY

V: TRBV27
CDR3: ASSVMAGINYEQY

V: TRBV6-5
CDR3: ASSYVTAPAGETQY

V: TRBV12-3/TRBV12-4
CDR3: ASNQRGYEQY

V: TRBV10-3
CDR3: AISDGPAGGRGMQSPLH

V: TRBV6-1
CDR3: ASSVYRDYGYT

V: TRBV10-2
CDR3: ASRRTSGRANTDTQY

V: TRBV5-1
CDR3: ASSLVLGRVYEQY

V: TRBV9
CDR3: ASSFDRADYGYT

V: TRBV24-1
CDR3: ATSQGLAGGPGTDTQY

V: TRBV10-3
CDR3: ASREDPDEQY

V: TRBV2
CDR3: ASRTRGDSNQPQH

V: TRBV3-1
CDR3: ASSQDGGRGYT

V: TRBV6-6
CDR3: ASNQGAPPLH

V: TRBV19
CDR3: ASSMGQAIYGYT

V: TRBV9
CDR3: ASSVGVGFGQLSGNTIY

V: TRBV15
CDR3: ATSRLGGDAYEQY

V: TRBV12-3/TRBV12-4
CDR3: ASSLHWGQKSSPLH

V: TRBV5-5
CDR3: ASSLTGHGEETQY

V: TRBV12-3/TRBV12-4
CDR3: ASKREGLNEQF

V: TRBV4-1
CDR3: ASSQEEGVGYGYT

V: TRBV10-3
CDR3: AIRRGDTQC

V: TRBV5-1
CDR3: ASSLGLVGTGKDTEAF

V: TRBV10-2
CDR3: ASSESNSDPWVGAF

V: TRBV20-1
CDR3: SAGMYGSTGGVGGYT

V: TRBV20-1
CDR3: SESVAGSTDTQY

V: TRBV9
CDR3: ASSARLGELF

V: TRBV9
CDR3: ASSVDGAPYQPQH